The clone carrying this T cell receptor beta chain was found a few times. Authors' analysis steps: Reference gene primer amplification gave estimated nucleated cell counts. Libraries were prepared by immunoSEQ multiplex PCR; TCRdb keeps only in-frame clonotypes and omits some of them. For V, J and clone size, that table is used; D and trimming come from the DNA. The data show fewer than 250,000 clones, under 80% seen once. The data are from a study of blood T cell repertoires in COVID-19. Background on the study: Specimens from acute and convalescent COVID-19 originated in the United States, Italy and Spain. PBMCs, B-cell-depleted T cells, or T cells provided the cDNA or gDNA that made up the material.

Losses at the gene ends were 0 bases for V and 8 bases for J; bases not matched to a gene: 6. The V gene's germline CDR1 is MNHEY and CDR2 SVGAGI. This CDR3 has 14 residues. Material: peripheral blood. The chain recombines TRBV6-5 with TRBJ1-2; 7 bases map to TRBD1. The origin of this receptor is a woman aged 50 to 65 with acute or convalescent COVID-19. CDR3 nucleotide sequence: TGTGCCAGCAGTTACTCACAGGGGAGTCAGGGCTACACCTTC. As protein: CASSYSQGSQGYTF.